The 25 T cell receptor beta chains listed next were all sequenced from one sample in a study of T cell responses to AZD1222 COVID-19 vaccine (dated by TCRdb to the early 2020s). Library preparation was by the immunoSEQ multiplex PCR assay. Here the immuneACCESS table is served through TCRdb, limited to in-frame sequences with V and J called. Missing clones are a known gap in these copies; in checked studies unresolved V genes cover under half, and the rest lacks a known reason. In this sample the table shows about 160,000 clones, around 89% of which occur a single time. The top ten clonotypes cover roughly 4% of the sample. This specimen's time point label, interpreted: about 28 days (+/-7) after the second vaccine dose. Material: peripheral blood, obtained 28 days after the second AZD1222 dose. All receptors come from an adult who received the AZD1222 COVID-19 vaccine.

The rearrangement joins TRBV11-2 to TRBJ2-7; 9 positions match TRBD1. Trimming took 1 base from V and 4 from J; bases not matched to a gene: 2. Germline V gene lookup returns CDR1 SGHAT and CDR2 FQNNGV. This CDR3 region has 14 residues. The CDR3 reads CASSLVTGGYEQYF. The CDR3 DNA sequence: TGTGCCAGCAGCTTAGTGACAGGGGGTTACGAGCAGTACTTC. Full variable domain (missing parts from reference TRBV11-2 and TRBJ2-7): EAGVAQSPRYKIIEKRQSVAFWCNPISGHATLYWYQQILGQGPKLLIQFQNNGVVDDSQLPKDRFSAERLKGVDSTLKIQPAKLEDSAVYLCASSLVTGGYEQYFGPGTRLTVT.

The CDR3 DNA follows: TGTGCCAGCAGCTTAAAGGCTGGGCTAAGGGGCACTGAAGCTTTCTTT. Protein sequence: CASSLKAGLRGTEAFF. This sequence joins TRBV7-3 and TRBJ1-1; D is perhaps TRBD1 (5 bases). The CDR3 sequence is 16 residues long. Germline V gene data show CDR1 as SGHTA and CDR2 as FQGTGA. Trimming cost V 1 base and J 4 bases, with 16 bases left between them.

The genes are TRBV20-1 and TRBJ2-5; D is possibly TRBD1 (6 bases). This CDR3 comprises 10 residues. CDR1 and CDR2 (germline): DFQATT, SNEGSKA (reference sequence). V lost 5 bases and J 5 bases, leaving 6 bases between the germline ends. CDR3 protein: CSADRETQYF. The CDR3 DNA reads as TGCAGTGCTGACAGGGAGACCCAGTACTTC.

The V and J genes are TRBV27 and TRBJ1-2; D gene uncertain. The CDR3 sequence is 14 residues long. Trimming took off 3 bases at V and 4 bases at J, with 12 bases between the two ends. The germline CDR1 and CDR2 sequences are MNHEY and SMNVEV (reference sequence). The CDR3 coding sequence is TGTGCCAGCAGTTTGGGGAGACGGAGCTATGGCTACACCTTC. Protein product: CASSLGRRSYGYTF.

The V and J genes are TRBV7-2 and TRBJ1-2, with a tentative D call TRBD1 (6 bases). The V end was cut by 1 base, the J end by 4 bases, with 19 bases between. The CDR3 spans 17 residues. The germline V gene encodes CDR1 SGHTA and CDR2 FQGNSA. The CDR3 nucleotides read TGTGCCAGCAGCTTAGGGGGGGGCACACAGGGCCGCTATGGCTACACCTTC. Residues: CASSLGGGTQGRYGYTF.

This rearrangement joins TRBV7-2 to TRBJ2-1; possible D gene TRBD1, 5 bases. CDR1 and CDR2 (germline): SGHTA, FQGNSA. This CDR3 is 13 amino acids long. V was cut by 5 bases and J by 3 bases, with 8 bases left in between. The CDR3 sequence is CASSPDNYNEQFF. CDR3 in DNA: TGTGCCAGCAGCCCGGACAACTACAATGAGCAGTTCTTC.

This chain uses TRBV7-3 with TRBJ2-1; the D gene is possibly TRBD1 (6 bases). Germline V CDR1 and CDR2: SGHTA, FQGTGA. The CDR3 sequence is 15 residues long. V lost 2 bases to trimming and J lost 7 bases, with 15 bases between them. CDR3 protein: CASSLEFRGSNEQFF. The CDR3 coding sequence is TGTGCCAGCAGCTTAGAGTTCAGGGGTTCGAATGAGCAGTTCTTC.

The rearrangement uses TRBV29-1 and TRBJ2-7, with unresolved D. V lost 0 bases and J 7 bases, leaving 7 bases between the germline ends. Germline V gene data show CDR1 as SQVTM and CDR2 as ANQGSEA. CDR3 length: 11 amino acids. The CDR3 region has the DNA TGCAGCGTTGAAGATGGCAGGGAGCAGTACTTC. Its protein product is CSVEDGREQYF.

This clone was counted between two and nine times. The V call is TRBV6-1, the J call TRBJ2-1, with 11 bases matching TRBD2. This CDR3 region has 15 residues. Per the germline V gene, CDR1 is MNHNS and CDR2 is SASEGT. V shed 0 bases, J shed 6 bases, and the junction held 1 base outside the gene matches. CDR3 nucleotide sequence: TGTGCCAGCAGTGAAGCTAGCGGGGGGGCCAATGAGCAGTTCTTC. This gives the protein CASSEASGGANEQFF.

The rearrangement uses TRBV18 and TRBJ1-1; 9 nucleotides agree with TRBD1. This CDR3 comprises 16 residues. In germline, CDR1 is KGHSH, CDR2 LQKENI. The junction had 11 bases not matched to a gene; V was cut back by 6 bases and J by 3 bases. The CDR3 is CASSPRDRVSYTEAFF. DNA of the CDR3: TGTGCCAGCTCGCCCCGGGACAGGGTTTCCTACACTGAAGCTTTCTTT.

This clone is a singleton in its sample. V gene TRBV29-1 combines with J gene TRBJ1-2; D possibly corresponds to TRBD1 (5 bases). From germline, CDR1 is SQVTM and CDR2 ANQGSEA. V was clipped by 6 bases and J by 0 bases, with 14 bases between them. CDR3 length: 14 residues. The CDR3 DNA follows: TGCAGCGTATTGACCGGGACCCCTAACTATGGCTACACCTTC. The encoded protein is CSVLTGTPNYGYTF.

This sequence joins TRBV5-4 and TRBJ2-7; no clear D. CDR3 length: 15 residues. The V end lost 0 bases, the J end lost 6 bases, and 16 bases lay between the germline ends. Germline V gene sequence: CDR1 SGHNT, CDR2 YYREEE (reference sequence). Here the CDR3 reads CASSLDQSERREQYF. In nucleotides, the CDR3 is TGTGCCAGCAGCTTGGATCAGTCAGAAAGGCGCGAGCAGTACTTC.

CDR3 amino acids: CASSLHPRDFYTDTQYF. The CDR3, as DNA: TGTGCCAGCAGTCTACACCCCCGGGACTTCTACACAGATACGCAGTATTTT. The V gene is TRBV6-6, the J gene TRBJ2-3; TRBD2 might be the D (6 bases). Germline CDR1 reads MNHNY; CDR2 reads SVGAGI (reference sequence). The CDR3 is 17 residues long. Trimming removed 5 bases at V and 2 bases at J, with 20 bases between.

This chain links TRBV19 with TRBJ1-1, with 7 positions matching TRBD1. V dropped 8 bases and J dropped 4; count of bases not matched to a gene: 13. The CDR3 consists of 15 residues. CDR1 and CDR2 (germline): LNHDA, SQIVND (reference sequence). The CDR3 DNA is TGTGCCAGTGAGACTTCTCGTTCAGGGGGCACTGAAGCTTTCTTT. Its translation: CASETSRSGGTEAFF.

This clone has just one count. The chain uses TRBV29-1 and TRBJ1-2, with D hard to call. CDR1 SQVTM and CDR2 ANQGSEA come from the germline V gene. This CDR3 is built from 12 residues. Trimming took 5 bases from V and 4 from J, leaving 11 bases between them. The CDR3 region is CSVCDASYGYTF. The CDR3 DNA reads TGCAGCGTTTGTGACGCCAGCTATGGCTACACCTTC. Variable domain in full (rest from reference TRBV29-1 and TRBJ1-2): SAVISQKPSRDICQRGTSLTIQCQVDSQVTMMFWYRQQPGQSLTLIATANQGSEATYESGFVIDKFPISRPNLTFSTLTVSNMSPEDSSIYLCSVCDASYGYTFGSGTRLTVV.

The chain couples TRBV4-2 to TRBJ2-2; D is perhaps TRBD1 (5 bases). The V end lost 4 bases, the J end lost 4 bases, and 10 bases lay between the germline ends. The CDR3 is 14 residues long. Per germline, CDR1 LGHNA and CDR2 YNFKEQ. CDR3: CASSPRQITGELFF. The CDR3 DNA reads TGTGCCAGCAGCCCCCGACAGATCACCGGGGAGCTGTTTTTT.

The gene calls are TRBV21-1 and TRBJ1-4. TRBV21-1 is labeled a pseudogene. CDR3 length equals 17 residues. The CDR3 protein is CASSKVRGDASNEKLFF. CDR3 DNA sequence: TGTGCCAGCAGCAAAGTTAGAGGGGACGCAAGTAATGAAAAACTGTTTTTT.

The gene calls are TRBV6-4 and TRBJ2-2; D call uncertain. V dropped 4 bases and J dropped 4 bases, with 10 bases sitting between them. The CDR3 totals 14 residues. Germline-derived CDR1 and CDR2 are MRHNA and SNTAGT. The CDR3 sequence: CASSATTTTGELFF. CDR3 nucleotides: TGTGCCAGCAGTGCCACGACCACCACCGGGGAGCTGTTTTTT.

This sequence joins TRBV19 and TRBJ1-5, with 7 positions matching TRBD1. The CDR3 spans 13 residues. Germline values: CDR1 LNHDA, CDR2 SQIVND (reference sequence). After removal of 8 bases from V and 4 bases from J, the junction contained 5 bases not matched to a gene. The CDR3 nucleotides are TGTGCCAGTGGGGACAGAGAGAATCAGCCCCAGCATTTT. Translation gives CASGDRENQPQHF.

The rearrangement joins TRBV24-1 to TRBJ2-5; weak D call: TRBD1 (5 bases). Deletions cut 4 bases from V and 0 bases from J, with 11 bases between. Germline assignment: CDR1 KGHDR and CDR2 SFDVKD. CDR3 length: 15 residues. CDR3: CATSDPSTDQETQYF. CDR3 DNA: TGTGCCACCAGTGACCCGTCGACAGACCAAGAGACCCAGTACTTC.

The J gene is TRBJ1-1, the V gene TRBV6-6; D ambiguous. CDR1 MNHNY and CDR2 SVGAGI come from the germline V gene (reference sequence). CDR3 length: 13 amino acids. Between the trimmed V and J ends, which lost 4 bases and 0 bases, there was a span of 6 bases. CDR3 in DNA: TGTGCCAGCAGTTGGGAAGTGAACACTGAAGCTTTCTTT. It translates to CASSWEVNTEAFF.

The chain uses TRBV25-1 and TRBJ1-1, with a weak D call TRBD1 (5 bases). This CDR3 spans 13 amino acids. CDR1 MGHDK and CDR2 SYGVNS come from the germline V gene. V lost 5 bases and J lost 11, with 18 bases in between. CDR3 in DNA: TGTGCCAGCAGTCCGTGGACAACCTTGTTGGCTTTCTTT. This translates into CASSPWTTLLAFF. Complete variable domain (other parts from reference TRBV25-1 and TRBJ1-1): EADIYQTPRYLVIGTGKKITLECSQTMGHDKMYWYQQDPGMELHLIHYSYGVNSTEKGDLSSESTVSRIRTEHFPLTLESARPSHTSQYLCASSPWTTLLAFFGQGTRLTVV.

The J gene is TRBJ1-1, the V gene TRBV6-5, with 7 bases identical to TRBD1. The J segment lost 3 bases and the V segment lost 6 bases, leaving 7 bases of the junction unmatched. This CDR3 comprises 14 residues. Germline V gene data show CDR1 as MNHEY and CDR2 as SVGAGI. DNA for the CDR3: TGTGCCAGCAGACAGACAGGGAGGTACACTGAAGCTTTCTTT. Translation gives CASRQTGRYTEAFF.

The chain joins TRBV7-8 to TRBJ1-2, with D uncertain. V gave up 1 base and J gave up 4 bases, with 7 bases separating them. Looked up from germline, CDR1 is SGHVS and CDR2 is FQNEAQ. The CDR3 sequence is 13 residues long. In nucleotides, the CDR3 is TGTGCCAGCAGCTTAGAGTTCCCCTATGGCTACACCTTC. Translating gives CASSLEFPYGYTF. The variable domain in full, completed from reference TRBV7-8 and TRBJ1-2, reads GAGVSQSPRYKVAKRGQDVALRCDPISGHVSLFWYQQALGQGPEFLTYFQNEAQLDKSGLPSDRFFAERPEGSVSTLKIQRTQQEDSAVYLCASSLEFPYGYTFGSGTRLTVV.

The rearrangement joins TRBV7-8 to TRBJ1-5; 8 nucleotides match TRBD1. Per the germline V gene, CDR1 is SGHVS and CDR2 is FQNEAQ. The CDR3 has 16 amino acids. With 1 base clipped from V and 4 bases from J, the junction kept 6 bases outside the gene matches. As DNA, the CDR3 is TGTGCCAGCAGCTTAGAATCGGGGACAGGTAATCAGCCCCAGCATTTT. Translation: CASSLESGTGNQPQHF.